This TCR beta chain was recorded in a study of cytomegalovirus exposure and HLA in healthy donors (dated by TCRdb to about 2017). Some background on the complete study: According to an earlier analysis of 587 of the donors, about 190 million T cells yielded over 100 million unique TCR beta sequences and about 280 Gb of sequence data. An early release that covered about 600 HLA-typed donors contained approximately 300 gigabases of sequencing data and tens of millions of unique TCR sequences. Of the 300 to 400 genotyped donors, about 80% fell in the genetic ancestry cluster associated with self-reported Caucasian donors. The study was designed to test whether signatures of past pathogen exposure could be identified by cataloging public T cell receptors. The study profiled the T cell repertoires of some 610 subjects by immunosequencing and related them to cytomegalovirus serostatus. Besides the first cohort of roughly 640 subjects, a separate validation cohort made up of over 95 different subjects was used. To predict cytomegalovirus infection status, the study brought together high-throughput TCR immunosequencing, statistical association of individual TCRs with disease status, and machine learning. To study patterns of TCR occurrence, a later analysis re-analyzed previously published TCR beta repertoires from around 700 donors and added high-resolution HLA genotyping. Rather than using new phenotypic data, the later analysis identified candidate immune exposures from TCR beta sequences and from how often those sequences occurred across donors. To decide whether each TCR beta V gene segment behaved as functional or pseudogenic, an earlier analysis of fewer than 750 of the donors relied on high-throughput TCR beta sequencing. Alongside the repertoire data, information on donor age, sex, ethnicity and CMV serostatus was compiled. A later genetic analysis used genome-wide SNP genotypes for about three fifths of the 666 donors, treating that subset as a discovery cohort. Every discovery cohort repertoire had been produced on one sequencing platform. Class I and class II HLA loci were covered by the typing at four-digit resolution. The number of donors typed differed by locus, with 629-630 for A, B, C, DRB1 and DQB1, roughly 520 for DQA1, 600 to 610 for DPA1, and some 470 for DPB1. A few DR-DQ haplotypes were treated as single units for association and clustering because of strong linkage in the cohort. On average, roughly 240,000 unique TCR beta nucleotide sequences were sequenced per donor among fewer than 500 genotyped donors of the cohort, with around 19% of those sequences being non-productive. Results the study describes overall, beyond this receptor: Roughly uniform sequencing depth across donors was assumed in presence/absence analyses, although this assumption may not hold. Most TCR sequences were observed very rarely across donors, whereas some public TCRs were present in many individuals. An earlier analysis of 587 of the donors showed that most TCR beta V segments appeared in productive rearrangements either about 90% or about 30% of the time, which broadly matched IMGT annotations. The authors suggested that the approach could potentially be extended to other disease states and immunological phenotypes. An association between a missense DCLRE1C variant and V-gene and J-gene trimming of TCR beta chains was found in a later genetic analysis and replicated in an independent cohort. The classifier was reported to diagnose cytomegalovirus status with high specificity and sensitivity in both the original and validation cohorts. In vitro tests confirmed that three of the cytomegalovirus-associated TCR beta chains recognize cytomegalovirus antigens. Compared with the roughly 700-donor mean, donors in an Asian-associated ancestry cluster had fewer N-insertions in productive TCRs, according to a later genetic analysis. The study listed 164 TCR beta chains as associated with cytomegalovirus. Correlated functional status among segregating V segments might be attributable to linkage disequilibrium, but an unknown experimental factor could not be ruled out. This cohort had only TCR beta chains sequenced, and the lack of alpha or paired-chain data limited which features could be detected. In a later analysis, about 17,000 TCR beta sequences were associated with specific HLA alleles at a false discovery rate of 0.05. When HLA alleles, especially DR and DQ, strongly co-occurred, TCR associations were difficult to assign to individual alleles. A cluster of highly shared sequence variants was judged likely to represent a technical artifact of the sequencing pipeline. According to a later analysis, most CMV-associated TCR beta chains appeared to be HLA-restricted, and the HLA associations seemed to be driven largely by CMV exposure. Some IMGT-functional V segments, including TRBV6-2 and TRBV6-3, could not be distinguished by the 87-base-pair reads and were therefore excluded. The only immune exposure information available for the cohort was CMV serostatus. Because HLA typing was missing for some donors at each locus, association tests included only the typed subset. The earlier analysis of 450 to 700 of the donors excluded fewer than 20 rarely observed V segments, including chromosome 9 orphons, because counts were too low. In a later analysis, HLA-associated TCR beta chains showed more clonal expansion and lower generation probabilities than non-associated chains that were equally common. Several of the top co-occurrence clusters appeared to be linked to parvovirus B19, influenza, CMV and Epstein-Barr virus, according to a later analysis. A further reported finding was that TCR beta sequences accurately predicted the HLA-A and HLA-B alleles for most subjects in the first cohort. A later analysis found that TCR association rates varied across HLA loci, with DRB1 alleles showing the most associated TCRs and HLA-C alleles the fewest.

Trimming takes 6 bases off V and 6 bases off J; junction bases not matched to a gene: 5. The CDR3 numbers 13 residues from cysteine through phenylalanine. Kept here is only the CDR3 DNA, which spans 39 bases and is read in frame from base 1. CDR1 is given as SGHTA and CDR2 as FQGNSA, both from the germline V gene. The protocol used for the library was the immunoSEQ multiplex PCR assay. A mixture of 60 forward primers for TCR Vbeta segments and 13 reverse primers for TCR Jbeta segments was used in the multiplex PCR. The CDR3 region of rearranged TCR beta genes was amplified from genomic DNA by a multiplex PCR assay. On the Illumina HiSeq System, the amplified TCR beta libraries were sequenced as 87-base-pair reads. In the original analysis: Across the 500 to 750 repertoires, a later analysis counted approximately 83 million unique TCR beta chains, about 10 million of which were shared by at least two donors. A nearest-neighbor algorithm error-corrected the raw reads and collapsed the reads into unique sequences, merging closely related sequences to remove PCR and sequencing errors. CDR3 sequences were aligned to IMGT reference sequences to assign V, D and J gene segments. Each retained sequence needed at least a six-nucleotide match to both a V gene segment and a J gene segment. A rearrangement was called productive if the CDR3 had no stop codons and remained in frame with V and J, and every other rearrangement was called non-productive. CDR3 was defined by IMGT convention, running from the second conserved V-encoded cysteine to the conserved J-encoded phenylalanine. Sequences without an unambiguous match to a single V gene segment were excluded from the earlier analysis of 450 to 650 of the donors. An earlier analysis of a few hundred of the donors called V segments functional above 56.7% productive rearrangements and segregating when the between-donor standard deviation exceeded 5%. A statistical classification framework was built for diagnosing cytomegalovirus status from the catalog of TCR beta chain sequences. In a later analysis, TCR nucleotide sequences were compared against IMGT/GENE-DB human TR gene sequences so that V and J genes could be assigned. Using the TCRdist pipeline, a later analysis assigned CDR3 sequences along with most-parsimonious VDJ recombination scenarios. In a later analysis, every TCR beta chain was defined by the combination of its CDR3 amino acid sequence and its V-gene family, and reads without a unique V-gene family were dropped. In a later analysis, 450 to 600 highly shared, low-generation-probability nucleotide sequences were removed to address suspected cross-contamination and a sequencing artifact. In a later analysis, a clonal expansion index for each public chain was calculated from normalized within-repertoire ranks of inferred template counts. In a later analysis, generation probabilities were computed with a VDJ recombination model fitted to out-of-frame rearrangements, and the resulting probabilities were checked against IGoR. In a later analysis, hypergeometric tests were used to score TCR-TCR, TCR-HLA and TCR-CMV co-occurrence, with a repertoire-size bias correction applied to TCR pairs. To estimate false discovery rates, a later analysis permuted the HLA or CMV assignments 20 times. In a later analysis, co-occurring TCRs were grouped using DBSCAN, with TCRdist sequence similarity added in when clustering inside HLA-allele-positive subsets. Co-occurrence clustering excluded repertoires with fewer than 30,000 or more than 120,000 public chains, plus five with anomalous nucleotide sharing. As stored in TCRdb, this immuneACCESS dataset retains in-frame rearrangements with V and J assigned. A fraction of the clones does not appear; measured against another copy, unresolved V genes explain less than half of the discrepancy, and the remainder lacks a known reason. V, J and clone size are taken as reported in that table, and D and trimming were inferred from the DNA itself. The sample profile shows 85,000 to 100,000 clones; 63% of them were found once. The ten largest clonotypes hold just under 6.5% of the sample.

In total, approximately 700 healthy bone marrow donors made up the cohort. Cohort members were all nominally healthy when sampled, although unrecorded immune exposures were likely present. The donor was CMV seronegative and belonged to the group of approximately 320 seronegative cohort members. A peripheral blood sample was collected from each donor, and TCR beta sequencing was performed on peripheral blood mononuclear cells. The Qiagen DNeasy Blood Extraction Kit was used to extract genomic DNA from the blood cell samples. With respect to this clone: What this receptor recognizes is not known. Qualities for individual bases were not recorded, and no much larger clone is one base off.

The receptor's source is a woman aged 25 to 39 in good health and CMV-seronegative. The chain couples TRBV7-2 to TRBJ1-1; 9 junctional bases match TRBD1. Material: PBMCs. The CDR3 amino acid sequence is: CASRVDRGSEAFF. The sequence in DNA is TGTGCCAGCAGAGTCGACAGGGGGTCTGAAGCTTTCTTT.